These 8 T cell receptor beta chains were sequenced from one sample in a study of blood T cells in healthy people across ages. A second PCR of 7 to 11 cycles used a sample-barcoded 5' primer and a J-beta primer mix. TCRdb re-called the 5' RACE reads with MiXCR, one entry per CDR3 protein. Of some 1.5 million distinct CDR3 sequences in the sample, 28% were seen once. The sample comprised blood. The receptors here all came from a woman in her thirties in good health.

The genes are TRBV27 and TRBJ2-3, with no clear D. This CDR3 region has 13 residues. Trimming cost V 6 bases and J 0 bases, with 7 bases left between them. The germline V gene encodes CDR1 MNHEY and CDR2 SMNVEV (reference sequence). The CDR3 here is CASRMSSTDTQYF. In DNA form, the CDR3 reads TGTGCCAGCAGAATGTCTAGCACAGATACGCAGTATTTT.

This clonotype was seen just once. This rearrangement joins TRBV7-2 to TRBJ1-4; 8 nucleotides align to TRBD1. The trim removed 0 bases at V and 5 bases at J, leaving 14 bases unmatched. This CDR3 has 19 residues. Germline loops: CDR1 SGHTA, CDR2 FQGNSA. CDR3: CASSLAVTGTGDKNEKLFF. The CDR3 nucleotides are TGTGCCAGCAGCTTAGCCGTTACCGGGACAGGAGACAAAAATGAAAAACTGTTTTTT.

This clonotype was seen only a few times. The chain recombines TRBV5-1 with TRBJ2-5, with D perhaps TRBD1 or TRBD2 (6 bases each). Germline V CDR1 and CDR2: SGHRS, YFSETQ. CDR3 size: 16 residues. Trimming left V 4 bases short and J 1 base short, with 17 bases between. This CDR3 reads CASSRGVQGTQETQYF. The CDR3 region has the DNA TGCGCCAGCAGCAGGGGGGTGCAGGGGACCCAAGAGACCCAGTACTTC.

The chain joins TRBV12-3 or TRBV12-4 to TRBJ2-7; 7 bases are shared with TRBD1. The junction had 12 bases not matched to a gene; V was cut back by 10 bases and J by 6 bases. CDR3 size: 13 residues. The CDR3 here is CATQPGTVGEQYF. CDR3 DNA: TGTGCCACTCAACCGGGGACAGTAGGCGAGCAGTACTTC.

The chain recombines TRBV11-1 with TRBJ2-3; D perhaps matches TRBD1 (6 bases). This CDR3 has 16 amino acids. Germline CDR1 and CDR2: SGHAT and FQDESV (reference sequence). V lost 3 bases, J lost 0 bases, and 13 bases lay in between. The CDR3: CASSFAGTTSTDTQYF. CDR3 sequence (DNA): TGTGCCAGCAGCTTTGCCGGGACAACTAGCACAGATACGCAGTATTTT.

Turning to this clonotype: This sequence may be a read error, since a much larger clone differs from it by one base. The chain carries TRBV7-9 and TRBJ1-2; D not resolved. The germline gives CDR1 SEHNR, CDR2 FQNEAQ (reference sequence). This CDR3 comprises 13 residues. Trimming left V 1 base short and J 2 bases short, with 5 bases between. The CDR3 loop reads CASSLVMNYGYTF. CDR3 sequence (DNA): TGTGCCAGCAGCTTAGTGATGAACTATGGCTACACCTTC.

This clonotype was observed once. CDR3 region: CASSNQQDLSYTF. CDR3 DNA: TGTGCCAGCAGCAACCAGCAAGATCTTAGCTACACCTTC. The chain has TRBV7-2 and TRBJ1-2; no clear D gene. The CDR3 has 13 amino acids. Germline V gene data show CDR1 as SGHTA and CDR2 as FQGNSA. The ends were cut back, 5 bases at V and 9 bases at J, with 16 bases in the middle.

J is TRBJ2-7 and V is TRBV20-1, with D hard to call. The CDR3 length is 13 residues. Germline V gene sequence: CDR1 DFQATT, CDR2 SNEGSKA (reference sequence). Trimming pared 1 base from V and 2 bases from J, leaving 9 bases between. The CDR3 DNA is TGCAGTGCTAGAGCTCCAGAGACCTACGAGCAGTACTTC. The encoded protein is CSARAPETYEQYF.